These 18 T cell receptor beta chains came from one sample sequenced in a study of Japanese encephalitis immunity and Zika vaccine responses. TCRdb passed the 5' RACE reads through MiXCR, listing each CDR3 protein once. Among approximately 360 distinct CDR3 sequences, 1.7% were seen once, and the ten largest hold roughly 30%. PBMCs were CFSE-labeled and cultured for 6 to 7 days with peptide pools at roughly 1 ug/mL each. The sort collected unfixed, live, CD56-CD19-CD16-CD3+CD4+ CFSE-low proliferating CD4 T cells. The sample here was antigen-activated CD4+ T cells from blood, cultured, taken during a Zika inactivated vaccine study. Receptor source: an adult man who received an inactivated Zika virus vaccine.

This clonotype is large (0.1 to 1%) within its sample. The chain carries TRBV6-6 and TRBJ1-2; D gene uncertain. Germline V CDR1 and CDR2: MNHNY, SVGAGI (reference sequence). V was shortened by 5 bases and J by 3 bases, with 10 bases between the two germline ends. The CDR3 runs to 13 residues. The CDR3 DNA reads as TGTGCCAGCAGTCGAGAGGGCGACTATGGCTACACCTTC. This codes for CASSREGDYGYTF.

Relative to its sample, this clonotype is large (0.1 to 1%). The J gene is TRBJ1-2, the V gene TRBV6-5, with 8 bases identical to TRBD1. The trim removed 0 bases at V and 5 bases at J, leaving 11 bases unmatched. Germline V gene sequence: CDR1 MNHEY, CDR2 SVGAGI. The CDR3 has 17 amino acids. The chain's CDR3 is CASSYSGRDRWSYGYTF. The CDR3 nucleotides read TGTGCCAGCAGTTACTCGGGTCGGGACAGGTGGAGTTATGGCTACACCTTC.

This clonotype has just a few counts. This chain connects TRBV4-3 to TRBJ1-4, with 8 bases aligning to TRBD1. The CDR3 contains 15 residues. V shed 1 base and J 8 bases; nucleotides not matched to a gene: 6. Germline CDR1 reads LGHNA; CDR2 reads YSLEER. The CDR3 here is CASSQVAGGEEKLFF. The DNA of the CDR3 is TGCGCCAGCAGCCAAGTCGCAGGGGGCGAGGAAAAACTGTTTTTT.

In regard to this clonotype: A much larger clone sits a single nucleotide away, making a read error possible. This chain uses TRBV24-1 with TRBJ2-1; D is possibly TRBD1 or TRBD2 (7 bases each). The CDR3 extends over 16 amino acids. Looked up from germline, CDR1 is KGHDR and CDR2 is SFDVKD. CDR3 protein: CATAGQHFSSCNEQFF. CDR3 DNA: TGTGCCACAGCGGGACAGCACTTTAGCTCCTGCAATGAGCAGTTCTTC.

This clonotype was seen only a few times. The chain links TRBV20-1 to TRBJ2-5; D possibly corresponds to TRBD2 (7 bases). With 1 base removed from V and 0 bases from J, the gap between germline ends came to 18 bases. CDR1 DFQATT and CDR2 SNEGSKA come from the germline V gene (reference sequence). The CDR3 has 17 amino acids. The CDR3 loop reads CSARGLAGGRNQETQYF. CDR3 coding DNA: TGCAGTGCTAGAGGTCTAGCCGGGGGGCGCAACCAAGAGACCCAGTACTTC.

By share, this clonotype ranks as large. This CDR3 is CASSVTGSEAFF. CDR3 nucleotides: TGCGCCAGCAGCGTGACGGGCTCTGAAGCTTTCTTT. This chain uses TRBV5-1 with TRBJ1-1, with D uncertain. From germline, CDR1 is SGHRS and CDR2 YFSETQ. V lost 4 bases, J lost 6 bases, and 10 bases lay in between. This CDR3 contains 12 residues. The full variable domain, completed using reference TRBV5-1 and TRBJ1-1, is KAGVTQTPRYLIKTRGQQVTLSCSPISGHRSVSWYQQTPGQGLQFLFEYFSETQRNKGNFPGRFSGRQFSNSRSEMNVSTLELGDSALYLCASSVTGSEAFFGQGTRLTVV.

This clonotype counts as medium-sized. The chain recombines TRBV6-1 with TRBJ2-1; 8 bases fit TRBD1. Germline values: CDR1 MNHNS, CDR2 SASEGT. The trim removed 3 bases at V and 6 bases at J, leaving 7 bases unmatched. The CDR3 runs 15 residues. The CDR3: CASSEMGQVGNEQFF. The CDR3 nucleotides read TGTGCCAGCAGTGAGATGGGACAGGTAGGCAATGAGCAGTTCTTC.

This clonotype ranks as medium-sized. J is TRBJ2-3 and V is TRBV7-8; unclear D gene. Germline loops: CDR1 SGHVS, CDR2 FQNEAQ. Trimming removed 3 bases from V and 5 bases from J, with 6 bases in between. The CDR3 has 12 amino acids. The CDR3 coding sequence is TGTGCCAGCAGCTTGGTAGGAGATACGCAGTATTTT. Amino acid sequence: CASSLVGDTQYF.

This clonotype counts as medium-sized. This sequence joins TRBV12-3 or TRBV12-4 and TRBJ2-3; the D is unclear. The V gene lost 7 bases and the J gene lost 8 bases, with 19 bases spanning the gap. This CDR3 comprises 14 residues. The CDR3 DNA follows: TGTGCCAGCAAGCTTGCGGCAGCCCCGGGTACGCAGTATTTT. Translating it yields CASKLAAAPGTQYF.

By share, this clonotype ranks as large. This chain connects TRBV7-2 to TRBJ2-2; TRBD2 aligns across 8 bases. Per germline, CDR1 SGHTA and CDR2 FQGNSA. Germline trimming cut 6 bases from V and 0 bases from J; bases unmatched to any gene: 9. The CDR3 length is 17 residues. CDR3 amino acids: CASSLTGGAANTGELFF. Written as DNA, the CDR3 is TGTGCCAGCAGTCTGACGGGGGGGGCCGCGAACACCGGGGAGCTGTTTTTT.

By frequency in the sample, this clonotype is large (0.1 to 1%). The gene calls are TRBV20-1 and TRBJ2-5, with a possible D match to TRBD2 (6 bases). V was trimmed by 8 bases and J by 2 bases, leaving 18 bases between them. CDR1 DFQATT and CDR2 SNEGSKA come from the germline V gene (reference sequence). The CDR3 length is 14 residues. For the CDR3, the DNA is TGCAGTCCCAAACGGGACTTCATGCAAGAGACCCAGTACTTC. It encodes CSPKRDFMQETQYF.

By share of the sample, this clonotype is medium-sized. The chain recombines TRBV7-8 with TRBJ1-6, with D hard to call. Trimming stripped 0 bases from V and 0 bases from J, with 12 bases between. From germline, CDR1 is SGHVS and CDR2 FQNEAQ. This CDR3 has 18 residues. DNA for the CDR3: TGTGCCAGCAGCTTAGCGCGCCCTAGGAGCTCCTATAATTCACCCCTCCACTTT. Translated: CASSLARPRSSYNSPLHF.

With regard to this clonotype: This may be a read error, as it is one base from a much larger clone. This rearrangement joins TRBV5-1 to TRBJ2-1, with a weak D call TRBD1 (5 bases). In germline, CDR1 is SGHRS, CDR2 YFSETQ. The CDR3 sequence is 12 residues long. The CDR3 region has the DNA TGCGCCAGCAGCTTGCAGGGCCATGAGCGGTTCTTC. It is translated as CASSLQGHERFF.

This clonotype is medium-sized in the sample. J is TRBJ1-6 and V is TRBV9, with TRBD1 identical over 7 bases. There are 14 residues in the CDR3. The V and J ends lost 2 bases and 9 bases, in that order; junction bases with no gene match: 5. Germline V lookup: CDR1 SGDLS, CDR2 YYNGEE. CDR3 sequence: CASSVTGVASPLHF. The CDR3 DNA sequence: TGTGCCAGCAGCGTTACAGGGGTGGCTTCACCCCTCCACTTT. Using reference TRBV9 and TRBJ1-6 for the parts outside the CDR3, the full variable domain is DSGVTQTPKHLITATGQRVTLRCSPRSGDLSVYWYQQSLDQGLQFLIQYYNGEERAKGNILERFSAQQFPDLHSELNLSSLELGDSALYFCASSVTGVASPLHFGNGTRLTVT.

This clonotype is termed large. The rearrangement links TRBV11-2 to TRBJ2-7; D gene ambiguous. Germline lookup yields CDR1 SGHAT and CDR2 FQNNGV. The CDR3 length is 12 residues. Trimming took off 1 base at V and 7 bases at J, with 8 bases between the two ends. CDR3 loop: CASSLGAGEQYF. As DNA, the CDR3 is TGTGCCAGCAGCTTAGGGGCCGGGGAGCAGTACTTC.

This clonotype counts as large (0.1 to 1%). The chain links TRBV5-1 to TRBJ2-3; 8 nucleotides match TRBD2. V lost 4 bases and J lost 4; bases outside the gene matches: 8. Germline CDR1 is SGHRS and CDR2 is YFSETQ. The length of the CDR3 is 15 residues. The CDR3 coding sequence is TGCGCCAGCAGCCCAGATACGACTAGCGCAGATACGCAGTATTTT. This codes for CASSPDTTSADTQYF.

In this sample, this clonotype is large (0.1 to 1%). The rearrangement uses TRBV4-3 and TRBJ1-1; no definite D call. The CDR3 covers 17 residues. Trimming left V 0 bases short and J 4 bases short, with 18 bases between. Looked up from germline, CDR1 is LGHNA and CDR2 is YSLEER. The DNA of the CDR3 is TGCGCCAGCAGCCAAGATCTCGCCGGCGCGGTGGGCACTGAAGCTTTCTTT. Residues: CASSQDLAGAVGTEAFF.

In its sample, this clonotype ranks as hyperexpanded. The CDR3 sequence: CASSYSPSPGGYTF. The CDR3, as DNA: TGTGCCAGCAGTTACTCGCCCAGTCCAGGGGGCTACACCTTC. V usage is TRBV6-6 and J usage is TRBJ1-2; D might be TRBD1 (5 bases). This CDR3 has 14 residues. V lost 0 bases, J lost 8 bases, and 13 bases lay in between. Germline loops: CDR1 MNHNY, CDR2 SVGAGI (reference sequence).